Listed here are 15 T cell receptor beta chains from one sample, sequenced in a study of cytomegalovirus exposure and HLA in healthy donors. A multiplex PCR was run with 60 Vbeta primers and 13 Jbeta primers. Clones were sequenced by immunoSEQ multiplex PCR, and TCRdb holds only the in-frame ones, with some missing. The sample includes approximately 200,000 clones, approximately 84% of them seen just once. Material for sequencing was PBMCs. These receptors were taken from a woman in her 30s in good health and CMV-seropositive.

The chain recombines TRBV27 with TRBJ1-1; no definite D call. CDR3 length: 16 residues. The V gene's germline CDR1 is MNHEY and CDR2 SMNVEV (reference sequence). V dropped 5 bases and J dropped 3 bases, with 19 bases sitting between them. The DNA of the CDR3 is TGTGCCAGCAGTCCCCCGCCGGGAAGAGTGGACACTGAAGCTTTCTTT. This codes for CASSPPPGRVDTEAFF.

Note on this clone: The junction departs from the called germline gene at one end, perhaps through a read error. V gene TRBV7-9 combines with J gene TRBJ1-2, with 7 nucleotides matching TRBD1. Germline V gene data show CDR1 as SEHNR and CDR2 as FQNEAQ (reference sequence). The CDR3 is 14 amino acids. The CDR3 loop is CSSSLEKGAWGYTF. For the CDR3, the DNA is TGTTCCAGCAGCTTAGAGAAGGGGGCCTGGGGCTACACCTTC.

The genes are TRBV6-5 and TRBJ1-5; D is undetermined. The germline CDR1 and CDR2 sequences are MNHEY and SVGAGI. The V end lost 5 bases, the J end lost 1 base, and 12 bases lay between the germline ends. CDR3 length equals 15 residues. The CDR3 sequence is CASSPLGGSNQPQHF. The CDR3 nucleotides read TGTGCCAGCAGTCCGCTGGGAGGCAGCAATCAGCCCCAGCATTTT.

In this sample, this clone turned up a few times. The chain joins TRBV7-9 to TRBJ2-3, with D hard to call. This CDR3 has 17 amino acids. Germline-derived CDR1 and CDR2 are SEHNR and FQNEAQ (reference sequence). V lost 4 bases and J lost 0, with 17 bases in between. CDR3 sequence reads: CASSSYERAYSTDTQYF. CDR3 bases: TGTGCCAGCAGCTCGTACGAAAGAGCCTATAGCACAGATACGCAGTATTTT.

This clone showed up just once. The chain has TRBV19 and TRBJ1-2; TRBD1 is a possible D gene (5 bases). CDR1 is LNHDA, CDR2 SQIVND, per germline (reference sequence). V shed 5 bases and J shed 4 bases, with 11 bases lying between them. This CDR3 is 13 amino acids long. This chain's CDR3 is CASSRGVSYGYTF. The CDR3 nucleotides read TGTGCCAGTAGTCGGGGGGTTTCCTATGGCTACACCTTC.

This clone was seen a handful of times. The chain employs TRBV7-8 and TRBJ2-2; D remains ambiguous. This CDR3 comprises 14 residues. CDR1 and CDR2 (germline): SGHVS, FQNEAQ. Trimming removed 4 bases from V and 5 bases from J, with 11 bases in between. CDR3 loop: CASSSSVKTGELFF. For the CDR3, the DNA is TGTGCCAGCAGCTCAAGCGTGAAGACCGGGGAGCTGTTTTTT.

The CDR3 protein is CASSQDLNSPRWETQYF. CDR3 nucleotides: TGCGCCAGCAGCCAAGATTTAAACAGTCCCAGATGGGAGACCCAGTACTTC. The V call is TRBV4-1, the J call TRBJ2-5; D ambiguous. The length of the CDR3 is 17 residues. In germline, CDR1 is MGHRA, CDR2 YSYEKL. V was shortened by 0 bases and J by 5 bases, with 19 bases between the two germline ends.

This clone has just one count. V usage is TRBV7-6 and J usage is TRBJ1-2; the match to TRBD1 covers 8 bases. CDR1 and CDR2 from the germline V gene are SGHVS and FNYEAQ. This CDR3 comprises 16 residues. V dropped 6 bases and J dropped 5; count of bases not matched to a gene: 14. The CDR3 nucleotides are TGTGCCAGCAGTCCCTTCCCCGACAGGGGAAATTATGGCTACACCTTC. The encoded protein is CASSPFPDRGNYGYTF.

This chain uses TRBV9 with TRBJ2-5, with 14 bases matching TRBD2. The germline CDR1 and CDR2 sequences are SGDLS and YYNGEE. The CDR3 spans 16 residues. V trimming: 4 bases; J trimming: 7 bases; junction bases outside the gene matches: 9. The CDR3 region is CASSSGTSGGRGTQYF. As DNA, the CDR3 is TGTGCCAGCAGCTCAGGGACTAGCGGGGGCCGGGGGACCCAGTACTTC.

The chain employs TRBV28 and TRBJ2-1; D is possibly TRBD2 (5 bases). Germline lookup yields CDR1 MDHEN and CDR2 SYDVKM. The length of the CDR3 is 14 residues. The V end was cut by 3 bases, the J end by 0 bases, with 6 bases between. In nucleotides, the CDR3 is TGTGCCAGCAGTTTGGAGGTCTCCTACAATGAGCAGTTCTTC. Encoded protein: CASSLEVSYNEQFF.

This clone was detected only a few times. The chain carries TRBV5-6 and TRBJ2-5; TRBD2 agrees at 7 bases. V was clipped by 6 bases and J by 5 bases; unmatched bases: 16. Germline V gene data show CDR1 as SGHDT and CDR2 as YYEEEE. The CDR3 has 16 residues. The CDR3 spells CASNRAGWVLQETQYF. CDR3 DNA: TGTGCCAGCAACAGAGCGGGGTGGGTTCTTCAGGAGACCCAGTACTTC.

The V gene is TRBV7-9, the J gene TRBJ2-5; D might be TRBD2 (6 bases). This CDR3 has 14 residues. The germline V and J ends were trimmed by 6 bases and 5 bases, with 16 bases remaining between them. Germline CDR1 SEHNR, CDR2 FQNEAQ (reference sequence). The CDR3: CASRTGSYKETQYF. CDR3 in DNA: TGTGCCAGCAGAACCGGGAGCTACAAGGAGACCCAGTACTTC.

This clone appeared once. The V and J genes are TRBV19 and TRBJ2-5, with D perhaps matching TRBD1 (5 bases). The CDR3 contains 14 residues. Trimming stripped 2 bases from V and 7 bases from J, with 14 bases between. Germline V CDR1 and CDR2: LNHDA, SQIVND (reference sequence). The CDR3 DNA sequence: TGTGCCAGTAGTATAAGATCGACAGACGGGACCCAGTACTTC. Protein sequence: CASSIRSTDGTQYF.

As to this clone: The junction and the germline gene differ at one end; a read error may be behind it. The V call is TRBV7-9, the J call TRBJ1-4; TRBD1 matches at 7 bases. The germline gives CDR1 SEHNR, CDR2 FQNEAQ (reference sequence). This CDR3 has 15 amino acids. In DNA form, the CDR3 reads TGTTCCAGCAGCCCCCGACAGGGTGGGATTGAAAAACTGTTTTTT. Its translation is CSSSPRQGGIEKLFF.

The J gene is TRBJ1-5, the V gene TRBV28; maybe TRBD1 (6 bases). The V gene's germline CDR1 is MDHEN and CDR2 SYDVKM. Trimming left V 5 bases short and J 3 bases short, with 14 bases between. The CDR3 consists of 15 residues. CDR3 sequence (DNA): TGTGCCAGCAGTATTCCGCAGGGGATCAATCAGCCCCAGCATTTT. As protein: CASSIPQGINQPQHF.